This TCR beta chain was captured in a study of control samples from healthy donors and cancer patients. V was trimmed by 0 bases and J by 0 bases, leaving 14 bases between them. CDR3 length: 18 amino acids. Germline assignment: CDR1 SGHTA and CDR2 FQGNSA. Here immunoSEQ multiplex PCR was the method, and the copy in TCRdb shows in-frame clones only, minus some. The sample includes 150,000 to 200,000 clones, roughly nine tenths of them seen just once. The V and J genes are TRBV7-2 and TRBJ2-2; D perhaps matches TRBD1 (6 bases). Specimen: blood. The receptor was isolated from a man aged 25-45 years in good health. For the CDR3, the DNA is TGTGCCAGCAGCTTAGCTTGGGGGCAGTTTTCGAACACCGGGGAGCTGTTTTTT. Protein sequence: CASSLAWGQFSNTGELFF.